This TCR beta chain was sequenced in a study of T-cell reconstitution after alpha-beta-depleted transplantation in children. Study-level points and caveats: Newly produced T cells mostly provided counts and TCRbeta diversity after one year, as hyperexpanded clones declined. Surviving recipient T cells and thymic progenitors accounted for the high day-60 TCRbeta diversity observed in some patients. Where alpha-beta T cells came from about two months after transplant was reportedly several hundred expanded graft clones.

The junction had 5 bases not matched to a gene; V was cut back by 4 bases and J by 1 base. The CDR3 is made up of 15 amino acids. Per the germline V gene, CDR1 is ENHRY and CDR2 is SYGVKD. This clonotype was recorded at least ten times. The antigen is unknown. A library of TCRbeta sequences, prepared with unique molecular identifiers, was generated. One entry per CDR3 protein results from TCRdb running MiXCR on the PCR reads. This sample has 250,000 to 300,000 distinct CDR3 sequences, with almost 8% found just once. The V gene is TRBV10-3, the J gene TRBJ1-1, with TRBD1 identical over 8 bases. The sequencing used peripheral blood, collected 360 days after TCRalphabeta/CD19-depleted stem cell transplant. The sequence came from a female patient aged 2-9 years who had a stem cell transplant for Fanconi anemia, so the T cells may come from the graft donor. This chain's CDR3 is CAISGRGRGNTEAFF. CDR3 coding DNA: TGTGCCATCAGTGGCAGGGGGCGTGGGAACACTGAAGCTTTCTTT.